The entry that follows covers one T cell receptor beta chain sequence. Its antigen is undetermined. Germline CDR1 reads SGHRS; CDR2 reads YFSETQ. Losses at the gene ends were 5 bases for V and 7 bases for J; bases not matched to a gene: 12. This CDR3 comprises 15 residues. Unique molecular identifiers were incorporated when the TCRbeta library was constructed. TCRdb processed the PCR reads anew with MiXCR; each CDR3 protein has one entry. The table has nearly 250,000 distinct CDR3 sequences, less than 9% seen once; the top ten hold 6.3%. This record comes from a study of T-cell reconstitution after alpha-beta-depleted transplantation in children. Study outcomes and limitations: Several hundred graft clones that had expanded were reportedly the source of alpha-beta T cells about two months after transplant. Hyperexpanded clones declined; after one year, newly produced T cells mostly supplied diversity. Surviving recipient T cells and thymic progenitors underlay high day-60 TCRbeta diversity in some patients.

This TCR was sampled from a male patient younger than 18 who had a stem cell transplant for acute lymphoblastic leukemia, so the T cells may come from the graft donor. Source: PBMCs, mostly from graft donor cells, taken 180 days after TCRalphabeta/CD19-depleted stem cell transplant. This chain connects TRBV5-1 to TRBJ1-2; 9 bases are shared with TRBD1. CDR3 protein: CASRDRDRAQSGYTF. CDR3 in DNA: TGCGCCAGCAGGGACCGGGACAGGGCGCAGAGTGGCTACACCTTC.